Below, 29 T cell receptor beta chains from the same sample are listed, as sequenced in a study of beta chain features in type 1 diabetes. The isolated RNA, all of it, was reverse transcribed, so expressed TCRB transcripts were what got sequenced. Data came from immunoSEQ multiplex PCR; TCRdb stores just in-frame clones and leaves some out. The sample yields 300,000 to 450,000 clones, around 20% seen once. Source material: naive CD4+ T cells from blood. The receptors derive from a woman aged 18-29 years in good health.

The rearrangement uses TRBV4-1 and TRBJ1-5; weak D call: TRBD1 (5 bases). V dropped 5 bases and J dropped 5 bases, with 10 bases sitting between them. This CDR3 contains 13 residues. Germline loops: CDR1 MGHRA, CDR2 YSYEKL. For the CDR3, the DNA is TGCGCCAGCAGCAGAGGCAGGGATCAGCCCCAGCATTTT. It yields the protein CASSRGRDQPQHF.

The chain is built from TRBV30 and TRBJ2-2; D is perhaps TRBD1 (6 bases). The CDR3 has 15 amino acids. Per germline, CDR1 GTSNPN and CDR2 SVGIG (reference sequence). Trimming left V 3 bases short and J 2 bases short, with 13 bases between. Here the CDR3 reads CAWRGDIPNTGELFF. CDR3 coding DNA: TGTGCCTGGAGAGGGGACATCCCAAACACCGGGGAGCTGTTTTTT.

This clone appeared a few times. This sequence joins TRBV2 and TRBJ2-2; possibly TRBD1 for D (5 bases). Germline CDR1 SNHLY, CDR2 FYNNEI. The V and J ends lost 3 bases and 6 bases respectively, with 8 bases between them. The CDR3 has 13 residues. In DNA form, the CDR3 reads TGTGCCAGCAGTGAGGGGCAGGCCGGGGAGCTGTTTTTT. It translates to CASSEGQAGELFF. The entire variable domain, with the rest obtained from reference TRBV2 and TRBJ2-2, is as follows: EPEVTQTPSHQVTQMGQEVILRCVPISNHLYFYWYRQILGQKVEFLVSFYNNEISEKSEIFDDQFSVERPDGSNFTLKIRSTKLEDSAMYFCASSEGQAGELFFGEGSRLTVL.

This clone occurred a few times. This chain links TRBV11-2 with TRBJ2-3, with 7 bases aligning to TRBD1. The junction had 8 bases not matched to a gene; V was cut back by 2 bases and J by 3 bases. The V gene's germline CDR1 is SGHAT and CDR2 FQNNGV. CDR3 length: 16 amino acids. This CDR3 is CASSLMGQSDTDTQYF. CDR3 sequence (DNA): TGTGCCAGCAGCTTAATGGGACAGAGCGATACAGATACGCAGTATTTT.

The genes are TRBV4-3 and TRBJ1-1, with D possibly matching TRBD1 (5 bases). The CDR3 runs 15 residues. Trimming stripped 0 bases from V and 4 bases from J, with 12 bases between. Per the germline V gene, CDR1 is LGHNA and CDR2 is YSLEER. The CDR3: CASSQDLPGGTEAFF. Here the CDR3 DNA reads TGCGCCAGCAGCCAAGATCTCCCGGGGGGCACTGAAGCTTTCTTT.

This clone was detected a few times. This chain uses TRBV30 with TRBJ1-2, with D maybe TRBD1 (5 bases). The CDR3 extends over 10 amino acids. V was pared by 5 bases and J by 7 bases, with 8 bases between. Per the germline V gene, CDR1 is GTSNPN and CDR2 is SVGIG (reference sequence). As DNA, the CDR3 is TGTGCCTGGGGCAGGGCTGGCTACACCTTC. This sequence encodes CAWGRAGYTF.

The chain uses TRBV5-6 and TRBJ2-2; 11 bases line up with TRBD2. The CDR3 extends over 15 amino acids. Germline V gene lookup returns CDR1 SGHDT and CDR2 YYEEEE. V gave up 4 bases and J gave up 5 bases; unmatched junction bases: 4. For the CDR3, the DNA is TGTGCCAGCAGCCCGACTAGCGGGGTGACCGGGGAGCTGTTTTTT. It encodes CASSPTSGVTGELFF.

This clone was detected a few times. CDR3 amino acids: CASSPTLGGYGYTF. The DNA for the CDR3 is TGTGCCAGCAGCCCAACCCTCGGGGGCTATGGCTACACCTTC. The chain employs TRBV9 and TRBJ1-2; maybe TRBD1 (5 bases). This CDR3 region has 14 residues. From germline, CDR1 is SGDLS and CDR2 YYNGEE. V was cut by 4 bases and J by 4 bases, with 14 bases left in between.

This chain links TRBV5-1 with TRBJ2-1; 9 bases line up with TRBD1. With 4 bases clipped from V and 0 bases from J, the junction kept 5 bases outside the gene matches. This CDR3 spans 16 amino acids. The germline V gene has CDR1 SGHRS and CDR2 YFSETQ. The CDR3 protein is CASSRTGASSYNEQFF. CDR3 sequence (DNA): TGCGCCAGCAGCAGGACAGGGGCGAGCTCCTACAATGAGCAGTTCTTC.

The V and J genes are TRBV5-1 and TRBJ2-3; the D gene is possibly TRBD2 (5 bases). The CDR3 is 14 residues long. V was shortened by 4 bases and J by 1 base, with 10 bases between the two germline ends. Germline V CDR1 and CDR2: SGHRS, YFSETQ. CDR3 residues: CASSPLGGTDTQYF. CDR3 bases: TGCGCCAGCAGCCCCTTGGGAGGCACAGATACGCAGTATTTT.

This clone is a singleton in its sample. Here the CDR3 DNA reads TGTGCCTGGGGGACAGGCGACCTTTATAGCAATCAGCCCCAGCATTTT. Translating gives CAWGTGDLYSNQPQHF. The chain recombines TRBV30 with TRBJ1-5; 8 positions match TRBD1. This CDR3 spans 16 amino acids. In germline, CDR1 is GTSNPN, CDR2 SVGIG (reference sequence). The V and J ends lost 5 bases and 0 bases, in that order; junction bases with no gene match: 9.

This clone was counted a few times. V is TRBV9 and J is TRBJ1-3; D ambiguous. V dropped 0 bases and J dropped 3 bases, with 7 bases sitting between them. The CDR3 runs 14 residues. Germline CDR1 reads SGDLS; CDR2 reads YYNGEE. In nucleotides, the CDR3 is TGTGCCAGCAGCGTAGTGGGGAGTGGAAACACCATATATTTT. This gives the protein CASSVVGSGNTIYF.

In its sample, this clone was seen a few times. The chain combines TRBV5-4 with TRBJ2-1; D perhaps matches TRBD1 (5 bases). Germline V gene data show CDR1 as SGHNT and CDR2 as YYREEE (reference sequence). The CDR3 sequence is 13 residues long. The V gene lost 4 bases and the J gene lost 7 bases, with 12 bases spanning the gap. CDR3: CASSPGLGNEQFF. The CDR3 DNA sequence: TGTGCCAGCAGCCCAGGGCTAGGGAATGAGCAGTTCTTC.

The V gene is TRBV2, the J gene TRBJ1-5; D is possibly TRBD1 (5 bases). This CDR3 has 14 amino acids. The germline V and J ends were trimmed by 5 bases and 0 bases, with 8 bases remaining between them. In germline, CDR1 is SNHLY, CDR2 FYNNEI. This CDR3 is CASSTGFSNQPQHF. The DNA of the CDR3 is TGTGCCAGCAGTACAGGATTTAGCAATCAGCCCCAGCATTTT.

The chain links TRBV9 to TRBJ2-1; 10 bases fit TRBD1. Germline V CDR1 and CDR2: SGDLS, YYNGEE. There are 15 residues in the CDR3. Losses at the gene ends were 4 bases for V and 4 bases for J; bases not matched to a gene: 5. The CDR3: CASSPGQGKYNEQFF. CDR3 DNA sequence: TGTGCCAGCAGCCCGGGACAGGGGAAATACAATGAGCAGTTCTTC.

The chain employs TRBV5-1 and TRBJ1-2, with TRBD1 matching over 7 bases. This CDR3 comprises 13 residues. Trimming took 4 bases from V and 4 from J; bases not matched to a gene: 4. The germline V gene has CDR1 SGHRS and CDR2 YFSETQ. CDR3 DNA sequence: TGCGCCAGCAGCACTGACAGGGTCTATGGCTACACCTTC. Its protein product is CASSTDRVYGYTF.

The rearrangement uses TRBV11-2 and TRBJ2-7, with 10 bases lining up with TRBD2. V was clipped by 4 bases and J by 0 bases; unmatched bases: 6. The CDR3 extends over 16 amino acids. Germline-derived CDR1 and CDR2 are SGHAT and FQNNGV. DNA of the CDR3: TGTGCCAGCAGCTCGATTCTAGCGGGAGCCTCCTACGAGCAGTACTTC. Translating it yields CASSSILAGASYEQYF.

The rearrangement joins TRBV9 to TRBJ2-1; 7 positions match TRBD1. Germline V lookup: CDR1 SGDLS, CDR2 YYNGEE. V gave up 0 bases and J gave up 5 bases; unmatched junction bases: 5. This CDR3 spans 15 amino acids. CDR3 sequence: CASSVVGQGDNEQFF. Written as DNA, the CDR3 is TGTGCCAGCAGCGTAGTGGGGCAGGGGGACAATGAGCAGTTCTTC.

The chain links TRBV27 to TRBJ1-2, with a weak D call TRBD1 (5 bases). Trimming shortened V by 6 bases and J by 4 bases, and 15 bases separated the two germline ends. There are 14 residues in the CDR3. Germline-derived CDR1 and CDR2 are MNHEY and SMNVEV (reference sequence). CDR3 protein: CASRAAGGTYGYTF. DNA of the CDR3: TGTGCCAGCAGAGCCGCCGGGGGGACCTATGGCTACACCTTC.

This clone came up a few times. V usage is TRBV5-1 and J usage is TRBJ2-7; possible D gene TRBD1, 6 bases. The CDR3 runs to 14 residues. The germline V gene has CDR1 SGHRS and CDR2 YFSETQ. Between the trimmed V and J ends, which lost 0 bases and 2 bases, there was a span of 9 bases. The CDR3, as DNA: TGCGCCAGCAGCTTGGGACAGGAGGCCTACGAGCAGTACTTC. It translates to CASSLGQEAYEQYF.

This clone showed up just a few times. The chain recombines TRBV2 with TRBJ1-2; D unclear. CDR1 and CDR2 (germline): SNHLY, FYNNEI. The length of the CDR3 is 10 residues. V was shortened by 8 bases and J by 8 bases, with 9 bases between the two germline ends. CDR3 in amino acids: CASRYSGYTF. In nucleotides, the CDR3 is TGTGCCAGCCGATACAGCGGCTACACCTTC.

The chain has TRBV30 and TRBJ2-3; TRBD2 matches at 7 bases. Germline CDR1 GTSNPN, CDR2 SVGIG (reference sequence). The CDR3 has 12 residues. V was clipped by 1 base and J by 13 bases; unmatched bases: 8. The DNA of the CDR3 is TGTGCCTGGAGTGCCCCGCGGGGAGGGAAGTATTTT. It codes for CAWSAPRGGKYF.

The V gene is TRBV18, the J gene TRBJ2-3, with no clear D. The CDR3 has 12 residues. Trimming cost V 5 bases and J 5 bases, with 8 bases left between them. Looked up from germline, CDR1 is KGHSH and CDR2 is LQKENI. The CDR3 bases are TGTGCCAGCTCAACGTCAGTAGATACGCAGTATTTT. Its translation: CASSTSVDTQYF.

This clone turned up a few times. CDR3 in amino acids: CASSHPGTSYEQYF. The CDR3 nucleotides read TGTGCCAGCAGCCACCCCGGGACTAGCTACGAGCAGTACTTC. The V and J genes are TRBV7-9 and TRBJ2-7; 8 bases line up with TRBD2. The J segment lost 3 bases and the V segment lost 5 bases, leaving 6 bases of the junction unmatched. CDR3 length equals 14 residues. Germline V gene sequence: CDR1 SEHNR, CDR2 FQNEAQ (reference sequence).

This clone has more than one count but fewer than ten. The chain is built from TRBV15 and TRBJ2-1; TRBD2 matches at 10 bases. This CDR3 region has 19 residues. CDR1 is LNHNV, CDR2 YYDKDF, per germline (reference sequence). Trimming cost V 5 bases and J 5 bases; bases outside gene matches: 18. CDR3 in DNA: TGTGCCACCAGCGCACGTTACCGAAGTAGCGGGGGGACCAACAATGAGCAGTTCTTC. It specifies CATSARYRSSGGTNNEQFF.

This chain links TRBV30 with TRBJ2-5; D might be TRBD1 (5 bases). V was shortened by 1 base and J by 5 bases, with 11 bases between the two germline ends. This CDR3 region has 13 residues. Germline CDR1 is GTSNPN and CDR2 is SVGIG (reference sequence). CDR3 sequence reads: CAWSGPGLETQYF. The CDR3, as DNA: TGTGCCTGGAGTGGACCAGGGCTGGAGACCCAGTACTTC.

This sequence joins TRBV10-3 and TRBJ2-7, with a possible D match to TRBD2 (5 bases). Trimming shortened V by 3 bases and J by 4 bases, and 7 bases separated the two germline ends. Looked up from germline, CDR1 is ENHRY and CDR2 is SYGVKD. CDR3 length: 12 amino acids. This chain's CDR3 is CAISEGRYEQYF. The CDR3, as DNA: TGTGCCATCAGTGAAGGGAGATACGAGCAGTACTTC.

CDR3 DNA: TGTGCCAGCAGTTCTGGGACAGGCTACTCTGGAAACACCATATATTTT. Protein product: CASSSGTGYSGNTIYF. The rearrangement links TRBV5-4 to TRBJ1-3, with 8 bases matching TRBD1. Germline V gives CDR1 SGHNT, CDR2 YYREEE (reference sequence). Germline trimming cut 5 bases from V and 0 bases from J; bases unmatched to any gene: 7. The length of the CDR3 is 16 residues.

This clone turned up a few times. V gene TRBV29-1 combines with J gene TRBJ2-2; 9 bases map to TRBD1. CDR1 is SQVTM and CDR2 is ANQGSEA in the germline V gene. This CDR3 is built from 16 residues. After removal of 1 base from V and 7 bases from J, the junction contained 10 bases not matched to a gene. The CDR3 loop reads CSVEAGDTGGNGELFF. CDR3 sequence (DNA): TGCAGCGTTGAAGCGGGGGATACAGGGGGCAACGGGGAGCTGTTTTTT.